The 22 T cell receptor beta chains in this list originate from one sample, sequenced in a study of CD8 T cells in ankylosing spondylitis. TCRdb processed the 5' RACE reads anew with MiXCR; each CDR3 protein has one entry. Of 150,000 to 200,000 distinct CDR3 sequences in the sample, roughly a third were seen once. Sequenced material: synovial fluid, either unsorted or a sorted T cell fraction (not recorded which). Receptor source: a male donor with ankylosing spondylitis.

The CDR3 loop is CASSLRLRALPGFNEQFF. The CDR3 DNA follows: TGTGCCAGCAGCCTAAGGCTTCGGGCACTACCAGGCTTCAATGAGCAGTTCTTC. The chain links TRBV11-1 to TRBJ2-1; D gene ambiguous. V gave up 5 bases and J gave up 6 bases, with 26 bases separating them. The CDR3 consists of 18 residues. CDR1 and CDR2 from the germline V gene are SGHAT and FQDESV (reference sequence).

The chain recombines TRBV2 with TRBJ1-2; D is perhaps TRBD1 (5 bases). CDR3 length: 12 residues. Germline V gives CDR1 SNHLY, CDR2 FYNNEI. Between the trimmed V and J ends, which lost 2 bases and 9 bases, there was a span of 10 bases. This chain's CDR3 is CASSEPRGSYTF. The CDR3 DNA is TGTGCCAGCAGTGAACCACGGGGCAGCTACACCTTC. The full variable domain, in which reference TRBV2 and TRBJ1-2 provide the parts outside the CDR3, is EPEVTQTPSHQVTQMGQEVILRCVPISNHLYFYWYRQILGQKVEFLVSFYNNEISEKSEIFDDQFSVERPDGSNFTLKIRSTKLEDSAMYFCASSEPRGSYTFGSGTRLTVV.

This clonotype was observed many times. This rearrangement joins TRBV5-1 to TRBJ1-1; D remains unclear. V was clipped by 4 bases and J by 1 base, with 8 bases between them. Germline CDR1 is SGHRS and CDR2 is YFSETQ. This CDR3 spans 13 amino acids. The CDR3 region is CASSREGNTEAFF. DNA for the CDR3: TGCGCCAGCAGCCGAGAGGGGAACACTGAAGCTTTCTTT.

This clonotype was seen more than once but under ten times. The chain is built from TRBV6-4 and TRBJ2-3; TRBD1 matches 11 bases. This CDR3 has 16 amino acids. Germline V lookup: CDR1 MRHNA, CDR2 SNTAGT. V was clipped by 9 bases and J by 5 bases; unmatched bases: 13. The CDR3 bases are TGTGCCAGGGCCGGGACAGGGGGACGGGGGAAAGATACGCAGTATTTT. Amino acid sequence: CARAGTGGRGKDTQYF.

The CDR3 protein is CASSYRGAEDEQYF. CDR3 nucleotide sequence: TGTGCCAGCAGTTACAGAGGGGCGGAGGACGAGCAGTACTTC. This chain uses TRBV6-5 with TRBJ2-7; either TRBD1 or TRBD2 may fit D (5 bases each). In germline, CDR1 is MNHEY, CDR2 SVGAGI. The CDR3 sequence is 14 residues long. Trimming removed 2 bases at V and 5 bases at J, with 13 bases between.

The rearrangement links TRBV4-1 to TRBJ2-5, with 9 bases aligning to TRBD2. The CDR3 spans 17 residues. V gave up 0 bases and J gave up 1 base; unmatched junction bases: 6. In germline, CDR1 is MGHRA, CDR2 YSYEKL. CDR3 in amino acids: CASSQDTAGGLQETQYF. The CDR3 DNA follows: TGCGCCAGCAGCCAAGATACAGCGGGGGGCCTCCAAGAGACCCAGTACTTC.

This clonotype was seen only a few times. The V gene is TRBV12-3 or TRBV12-4, the J gene TRBJ2-7; TRBD1 is a possible D gene (6 bases). V was cut by 5 bases and J by 3 bases, with 14 bases left in between. The CDR3 is 14 amino acids. The CDR3 reads CASSTRDKHYEQYF. The CDR3 DNA is TGTGCCAGCAGTACCCGGGACAAACACTACGAGCAGTACTTC.

This clonotype came up a few times. J is TRBJ1-3 and V is TRBV7-2, with D perhaps TRBD1 (5 bases). V gave up 3 bases and J gave up 4 bases, with 7 bases separating them. The CDR3 has 13 residues. CDR1 SGHTA and CDR2 FQGNSA come from the germline V gene. CDR3 amino acids: CASSFPGGNTIYF. The CDR3 DNA reads as TGTGCCAGCAGCTTCCCAGGGGGAAACACCATATATTTT.

This clonotype was observed at least ten times. The J gene is TRBJ1-4, the V gene TRBV3-1; D unresolved. Trimming shortened V by 1 base and J by 4 bases, and 7 bases separated the two germline ends. Germline V gives CDR1 LGHDT, CDR2 YNNKEL (reference sequence). The CDR3 extends over 14 amino acids. CDR3 in amino acids: CASSQAGGNEKLFF. The CDR3 DNA sequence: TGTGCCAGCAGCCAAGCAGGCGGTAATGAAAAACTGTTTTTT.

This clonotype was seen ten or more times. The chain uses TRBV12-3 or TRBV12-4 and TRBJ1-1; D not certain. Deletions cut 3 bases from V and 4 bases from J, with 3 bases between. The length of the CDR3 is 11 residues. CDR3 DNA: TGTGCCAGCAGTTTGGCCACTGAAGCTTTCTTT. Protein sequence: CASSLATEAFF.

The V gene is TRBV7-2, the J gene TRBJ1-5, with 8 bases lining up with TRBD1. From germline, CDR1 is SGHTA and CDR2 FQGNSA. This CDR3 has 17 residues. The V and J ends lost 5 bases and 4 bases, in that order; junction bases with no gene match: 13. The CDR3 here is CASSAQPPDRGNQPQHF. CDR3 bases: TGTGCCAGCAGCGCCCAGCCCCCCGACAGGGGTAATCAGCCCCAGCATTTT. Filled out from reference TRBV7-2 and TRBJ1-5, the complete variable domain reads GAGVSQSPSNKVTEKGKDVELRCDPISGHTALYWYRQSLGQGLEFLIYFQGNSAPDKSGLPSDRFSAERTGGSVSTLTIQRTQQEDSAVYLCASSAQPPDRGNQPQHFGDGTRLSIL.

At least ten counts were recorded for this clonotype. The rearrangement joins TRBV20-1 to TRBJ2-7; no definite D call. V lost 6 bases and J lost 2, with 14 bases in between. This CDR3 region has 13 residues. Per the germline V gene, CDR1 is DFQATT and CDR2 is SNEGSKA (reference sequence). DNA for the CDR3: TGCAGTGCACCCCGGTACAGTGCCTACGAGCAGTACTTC. Its translation is CSAPRYSAYEQYF.

V is TRBV27 and J is TRBJ2-5; TRBD1 aligns across 9 bases. V was clipped by 4 bases and J by 4 bases; unmatched bases: 4. The germline CDR1 and CDR2 sequences are MNHEY and SMNVEV (reference sequence). CDR3 size: 14 residues. The CDR3 DNA reads TGTGCCAGCAGTTGGACGACAGGGGGAGAGACCCAGTACTTC. Its protein is CASSWTTGGETQYF.

This clonotype occurred many times. V usage is TRBV12-3 or TRBV12-4 and J usage is TRBJ2-7; no reliable D call. V dropped 6 bases and J dropped 0 bases, with 6 bases sitting between them. The CDR3 loop spans 12 amino acids. CDR3 nucleotides: TGTGCCAGCAGGGGGTCCTCCTACGAGCAGTACTTC. It encodes CASRGSSYEQYF.

This clonotype was recorded many times. The chain uses TRBV4-1 and TRBJ2-2; the match to TRBD1 covers 7 bases. J was trimmed by 7 bases and V by 4 bases; bases with no gene match: 9. The CDR3 sequence is 15 residues long. Germline V gene data show CDR1 as MGHRA and CDR2 as YSYEKL. This CDR3 is CASSPQGTIGGELFF. In DNA, the CDR3 is TGCGCCAGCAGCCCACAGGGGACAATCGGCGGGGAGCTGTTTTTT.

This rearrangement joins TRBV4-2 to TRBJ1-2, with D hard to call. The CDR3 totals 16 residues. Germline loops: CDR1 LGHNA, CDR2 YNFKEQ. Between the trimmed V and J ends, which lost 0 bases and 13 bases, there was a span of 24 bases. The chain's CDR3 is CASSQESQVRPLRVTF. CDR3 coding DNA: TGTGCCAGCAGCCAAGAAAGTCAAGTAAGGCCGCTACGAGTCACCTTC.

This clonotype was observed a handful of times. V is TRBV7-2 and J is TRBJ2-1, with a possible D match to TRBD1 (5 bases). This CDR3 is built from 13 residues. Germline V gene lookup returns CDR1 SGHTA and CDR2 FQGNSA. Trimming stripped 3 bases from V and 6 bases from J, with 9 bases between. The CDR3 coding sequence is TGTGCCAGCAGCTTCAGGGTCCCCAATGAGCAGTTCTTC. It is translated as CASSFRVPNEQFF.

The chain combines TRBV20-1 with TRBJ1-2; tentative D call: TRBD1 (5 bases). CDR1 DFQATT and CDR2 SNEGSKA come from the germline V gene (reference sequence). The CDR3 is 13 amino acids. V dropped 5 bases and J dropped 7 bases, with 17 bases sitting between them. The CDR3, as DNA: TGCAGTGCTCCCGGGACGGAATGGGGTGGCTACACCTTC. Protein product: CSAPGTEWGGYTF.

The rearrangement links TRBV7-3 to TRBJ1-6; D is unresolved. The CDR3 is made up of 13 amino acids. The germline V gene has CDR1 SGHTA and CDR2 FQGTGA. The germline V and J ends were trimmed by 5 bases and 8 bases, with 10 bases remaining between them. The CDR3, as DNA: TGTGCCAGCAGCACGACCCCTGATTCACCCCTCCACTTT. It translates to CASSTTPDSPLHF. The full variable domain, with the rest looked up from reference TRBV7-3 and TRBJ1-6, is GAGVSQTPSNKVTEKGKYVELRCDPISGHTALYWYRQSLGQGPEFLIYFQGTGAADDSGLPNDRFFAVRPEGSVSTLKIQRTERGDSAVYLCASSTTPDSPLHFGNGTRLTVT.

This clonotype has just a few counts. The chain employs TRBV28 and TRBJ1-1; unclear D gene. Looked up from germline, CDR1 is MDHEN and CDR2 is SYDVKM. The ends were cut back, 4 bases at V and 5 bases at J, with 14 bases in the middle. CDR3 length: 14 amino acids. The CDR3 sequence: CASSSLMGRTEAFF. DNA of the CDR3: TGTGCCAGCAGTTCCCTTATGGGGAGAACTGAAGCTTTCTTT. Full variable domain (missing parts from reference TRBV28 and TRBJ1-1): DVKVTQSSRYLVKRTGEKVFLECVQDMDHENMFWYRQDPGLGLRLIYFSYDVKMKEKGDIPEGYSVSREKKERFSLILESASTNQTSMYLCASSSLMGRTEAFFGQGTRLTVV.

This clonotype has a handful of counts. This rearrangement joins TRBV15 to TRBJ2-1; D might be TRBD2 (5 bases). Trimming removed 3 bases at V and 4 bases at J, with 13 bases between. Germline V lookup: CDR1 LNHNV, CDR2 YYDKDF (reference sequence). This CDR3 is 15 amino acids long. This chain's CDR3 is CATSRELGRYNEQFF. The CDR3 DNA reads TGTGCCACCAGCAGGGAGCTTGGGAGATACAATGAGCAGTTCTTC.

This clonotype showed up many times. V usage is TRBV7-3 and J usage is TRBJ2-5; D uncertain. The CDR3 spans 13 residues. Between the trimmed V and J ends, which lost 1 base and 5 bases, there was a span of 8 bases. Germline V lookup: CDR1 SGHTA, CDR2 FQGTGA. The DNA of the CDR3 is TGTGCCAGCAGCTTAAACAGATACGAGACCCAGTACTTC. This translates into CASSLNRYETQYF. Combining the CDR3 with reference TRBV7-3 and TRBJ2-5 gives the whole variable domain GAGVSQTPSNKVTEKGKYVELRCDPISGHTALYWYRQSLGQGPEFLIYFQGTGAADDSGLPNDRFFAVRPEGSVSTLKIQRTERGDSAVYLCASSLNRYETQYFGPGTRLLVL.